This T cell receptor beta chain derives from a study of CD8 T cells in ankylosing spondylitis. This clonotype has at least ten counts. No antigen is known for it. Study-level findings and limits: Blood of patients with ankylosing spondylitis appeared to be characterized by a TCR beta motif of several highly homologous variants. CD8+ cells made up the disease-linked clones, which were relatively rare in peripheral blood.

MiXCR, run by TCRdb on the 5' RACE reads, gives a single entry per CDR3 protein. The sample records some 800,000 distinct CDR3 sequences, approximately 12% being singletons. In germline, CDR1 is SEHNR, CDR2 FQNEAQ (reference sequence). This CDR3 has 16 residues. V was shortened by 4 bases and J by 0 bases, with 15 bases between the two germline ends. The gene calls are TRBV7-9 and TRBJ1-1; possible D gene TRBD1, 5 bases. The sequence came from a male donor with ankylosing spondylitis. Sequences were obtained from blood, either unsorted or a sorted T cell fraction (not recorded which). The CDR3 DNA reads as TGTGCCAGCAGCTGGGGCCCATCGGACATGAACACTGAAGCTTTCTTT. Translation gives CASSWGPSDMNTEAFF.